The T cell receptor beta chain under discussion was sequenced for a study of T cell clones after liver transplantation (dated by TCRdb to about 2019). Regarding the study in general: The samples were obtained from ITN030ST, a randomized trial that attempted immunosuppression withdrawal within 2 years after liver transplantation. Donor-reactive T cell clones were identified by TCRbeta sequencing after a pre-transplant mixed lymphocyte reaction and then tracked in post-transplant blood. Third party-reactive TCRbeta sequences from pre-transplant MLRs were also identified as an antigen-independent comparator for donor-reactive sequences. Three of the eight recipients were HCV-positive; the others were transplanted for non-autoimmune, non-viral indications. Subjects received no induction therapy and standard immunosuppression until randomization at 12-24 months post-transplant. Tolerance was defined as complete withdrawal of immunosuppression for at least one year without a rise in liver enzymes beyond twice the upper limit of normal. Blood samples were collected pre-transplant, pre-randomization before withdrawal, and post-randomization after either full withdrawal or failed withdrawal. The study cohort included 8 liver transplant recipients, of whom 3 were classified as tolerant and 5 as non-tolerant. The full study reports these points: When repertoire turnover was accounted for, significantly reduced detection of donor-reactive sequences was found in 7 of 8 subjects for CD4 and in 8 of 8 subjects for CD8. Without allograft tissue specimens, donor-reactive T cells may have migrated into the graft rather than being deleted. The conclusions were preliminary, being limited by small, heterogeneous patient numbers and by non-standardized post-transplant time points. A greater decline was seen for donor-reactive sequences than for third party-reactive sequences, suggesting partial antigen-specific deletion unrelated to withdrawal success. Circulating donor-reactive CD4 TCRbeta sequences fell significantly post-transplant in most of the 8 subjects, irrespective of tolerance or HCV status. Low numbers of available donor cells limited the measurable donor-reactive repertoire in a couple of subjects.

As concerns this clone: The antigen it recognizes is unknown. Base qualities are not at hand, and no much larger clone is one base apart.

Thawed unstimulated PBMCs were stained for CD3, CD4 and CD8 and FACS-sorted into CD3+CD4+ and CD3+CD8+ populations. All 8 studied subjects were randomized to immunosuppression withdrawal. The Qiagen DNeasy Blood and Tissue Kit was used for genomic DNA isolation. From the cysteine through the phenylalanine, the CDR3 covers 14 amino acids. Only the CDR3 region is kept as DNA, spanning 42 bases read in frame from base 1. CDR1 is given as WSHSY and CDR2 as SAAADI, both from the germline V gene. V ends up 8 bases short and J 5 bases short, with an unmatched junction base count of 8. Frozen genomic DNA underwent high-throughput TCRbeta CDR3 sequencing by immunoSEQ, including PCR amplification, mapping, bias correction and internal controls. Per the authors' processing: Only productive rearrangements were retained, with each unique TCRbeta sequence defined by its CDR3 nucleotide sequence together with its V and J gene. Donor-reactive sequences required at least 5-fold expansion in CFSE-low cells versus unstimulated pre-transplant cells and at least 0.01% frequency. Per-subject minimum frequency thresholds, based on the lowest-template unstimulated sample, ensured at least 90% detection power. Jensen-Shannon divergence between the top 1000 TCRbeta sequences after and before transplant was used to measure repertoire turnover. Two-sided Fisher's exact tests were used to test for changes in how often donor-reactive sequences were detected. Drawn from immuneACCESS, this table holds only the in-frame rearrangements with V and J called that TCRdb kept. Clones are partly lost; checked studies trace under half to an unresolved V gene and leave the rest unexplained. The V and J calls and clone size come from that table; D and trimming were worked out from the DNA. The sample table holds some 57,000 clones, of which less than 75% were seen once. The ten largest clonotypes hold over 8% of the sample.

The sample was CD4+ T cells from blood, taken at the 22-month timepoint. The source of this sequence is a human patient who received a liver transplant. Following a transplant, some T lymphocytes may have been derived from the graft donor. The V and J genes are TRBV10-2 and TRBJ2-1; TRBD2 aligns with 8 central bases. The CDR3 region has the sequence CASVGAGANNEQFF. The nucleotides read TGCGCCAGCGTCGGAGCGGGGGCCAACAATGAGCAGTTCTTC.